One sample yielded the 10 T cell receptor beta chains listed below, sequenced in a study of graft-versus-host responses after intestinal transplantation. Here immunoSEQ multiplex PCR was the method, and the copy in TCRdb shows in-frame clones only, minus some. Found here are 35,000 to 40,000 clones, around 94% of them singletons; the top ten hold 0.75% to 0.9%. This specimen consisted of PBMCs, obtained 16 days after intestinal transplant. These receptor sequences come from a human patient who received an intestinal transplant, so some T cells may come from the graft donor.

This clone appeared once. The CDR3 loop is CASSYSFGDSPLHF. The DNA for the CDR3 is TGTGCCAGCAGTTACTCTTTTGGAGATTCACCCCTCCACTTT. This rearrangement joins TRBV6-6 to TRBJ1-6; D not certain. Between the trimmed V and J ends, which lost 0 bases and 8 bases, there was a span of 8 bases. The CDR3 length is 14 residues. Germline assignment: CDR1 MNHNY and CDR2 SVGAGI (reference sequence).

This sequence joins TRBV7-3 and TRBJ2-1; 7 nucleotides line up with TRBD2. Looked up from germline, CDR1 is SGHTA and CDR2 is FQGTGA. Germline trimming cut 1 base from V and 8 bases from J; bases unmatched to any gene: 8. This CDR3 is 15 amino acids long. CDR3 region: CASSLRGRENDEQFF. The CDR3 DNA is TGTGCCAGCAGCTTAAGAGGGCGGGAGAACGATGAGCAGTTCTTC.

V usage is TRBV9 and J usage is TRBJ2-5, with D unclear. V gave up 0 bases and J gave up 2 bases, with 8 bases separating them. Germline values: CDR1 SGDLS, CDR2 YYNGEE. The CDR3 is 14 residues long. Here the CDR3 DNA reads TGTGCCAGCAGCGTAGATCATAAACAAGAGACCCAGTACTTC. It yields the protein CASSVDHKQETQYF.

The chain recombines TRBV9 with TRBJ2-1; 8 bases match TRBD2. CDR1 and CDR2 (germline): SGDLS, YYNGEE. The J segment lost 6 bases and the V segment lost 2 bases, leaving 1 base of the junction unmatched. The CDR3 contains 13 residues. The CDR3 loop reads CASSVGLANEQFF. As DNA, the CDR3 is TGTGCCAGCAGCGTCGGACTAGCCAATGAGCAGTTCTTC.

The chain employs TRBV28 and TRBJ2-5; TRBD2 aligns across 9 bases. Trimming cost V 3 bases and J 2 bases; bases outside gene matches: 7. The CDR3 totals 16 residues. Germline CDR1 MDHEN, CDR2 SYDVKM. CDR3: CASSFTGLAGQETQYF. The CDR3 nucleotides are TGTGCCAGCAGTTTCACGGGGCTAGCGGGGCAAGAGACCCAGTACTTC.

The chain employs TRBV27 and TRBJ2-7, with TRBD2 matching over 11 bases. Trimming cost V 5 bases and J 2 bases; bases outside gene matches: 14. CDR1 is MNHEY, CDR2 SMNVEV, per germline (reference sequence). The CDR3 length is 18 residues. The CDR3 protein is CASSLGTSGTGFAYEQYF. The CDR3 DNA reads TGTGCCAGCAGTCTCGGGACTAGCGGTACTGGTTTTGCCTACGAGCAGTACTTC.

The rearrangement uses TRBV7-9 and TRBJ1-1; D not certain. CDR3 size: 16 residues. Germline CDR1 and CDR2: SEHNR and FQNEAQ (reference sequence). V was trimmed by 5 bases and J by 0 bases, leaving 16 bases between them. CDR3 sequence: CASSPLGNTMNTEAFF. The CDR3 DNA reads TGTGCCAGCAGCCCCCTAGGAAATACCATGAACACTGAAGCTTTCTTT.

The genes are TRBV5-6 and TRBJ2-2, with no clear D. V dropped 2 bases and J dropped 8 bases, with 4 bases sitting between them. The CDR3 is 11 amino acids. Germline V gene data show CDR1 as SGHDT and CDR2 as YYEEEE. The CDR3 loop is CASSFNGELFF. The CDR3 DNA follows: TGTGCCAGCAGCTTCAATGGGGAGCTGTTTTTT.

The genes are TRBV6-1 and TRBJ1-5; no definite D call. CDR3 size: 13 residues. The V end lost 3 bases, the J end lost 2 bases, and 5 bases lay between the germline ends. Germline lookup yields CDR1 MNHNS and CDR2 SASEGT. CDR3 protein: CASSDDGNQPQHF. CDR3 sequence (DNA): TGTGCCAGCAGTGATGACGGCAATCAGCCCCAGCATTTT.

This sequence joins TRBV18 and TRBJ2-3, with TRBD2 identical over 9 bases. The CDR3 has 16 residues. V was pared by 2 bases and J by 4 bases, with 7 bases of the junction left unmatched. CDR1 KGHSH and CDR2 LQKENI come from the germline V gene. The DNA for the CDR3 is TGTGCCAGCTCACCAACTAGCGGGTGGGGGCCAGATACGCAGTATTTT. It yields the protein CASSPTSGWGPDTQYF.